One and the same sample provided the 3 T cell receptor beta chains below, sequenced in a study of T cell responses to AZD1222 COVID-19 vaccine. Sequenced by immunoSEQ multiplex PCR; TCRdb stores in-frame clones only, minus some. In the table there are 50,000 to 70,000 clones, around 85% of which are singletons. Here the sequenced sample was peripheral blood, taken on day 0 of MenACWY control vaccination. These receptors all come from an adult in good health.

This chain uses TRBV27 with TRBJ2-7, with 12 bases that match TRBD1. The germline V gene has CDR1 MNHEY and CDR2 SMNVEV (reference sequence). There are 19 residues in the CDR3. The V and J ends lost 2 bases and 4 bases, in that order; junction bases with no gene match: 15. CDR3 protein: CASSLHGTGGFDRRYEQYF. CDR3 nucleotides: TGTGCCAGCAGTTTACATGGGACAGGGGGCTTTGATCGACGTTACGAGCAGTACTTC.

The chain uses TRBV3-1 (or the pseudogene TRBV3-2) and TRBJ2-7; D is undetermined. Trimming took 0 bases from V and 4 from J, leaving 13 bases between them. In germline, CDR1 is LGHDT, CDR2 YNNKEL (reference sequence). This CDR3 is 15 amino acids long. The CDR3 region has the DNA TGTGCCAGCAGCCAAGAGAGGTGGCGGCCTTACGAGCAGTACTTC. Its protein product is CASSQERWRPYEQYF.

This chain connects TRBV3-1 (or the pseudogene TRBV3-2) to TRBJ2-2; 7 bases align to TRBD2. Per the germline V gene, CDR1 is LGHDT and CDR2 is YNNKEL (reference sequence). The CDR3 runs 13 residues. With 4 bases clipped from V and 5 bases from J, the junction kept 1 base outside the gene matches. This chain's CDR3 is CASSRRETGELFF. The CDR3 DNA follows: TGTGCCAGCAGCCGGCGGGAGACCGGGGAGCTGTTTTTT.